The 6 T cell receptor beta chains below all came from one sample that was sequenced in a study of shared clonotypes between healthy human individuals. The data were produced by immunoSEQ multiplex PCR, yet TCRdb's version contains in-frame clones alone and is incomplete. The table records 2 million to 2.5 million clones, approximately 95% of them present only once. The sequencing input was naive CD4+ T cells from PBMCs. Subset given: CD45RA+ positively selected. Receptor source: a man in his late teens or twenties in good health. Some clones in this sample may be carry-over from other donors' samples.

The sample holds one count of this clone. The V gene is TRBV5-1, the J gene TRBJ1-5; D may be TRBD1 (5 bases). The CDR3 runs 15 residues. Trimming stripped 6 bases from V and 5 bases from J, with 18 bases between. Germline assignment: CDR1 SGHRS and CDR2 YFSETQ. Written as DNA, the CDR3 is TGCGCCAGCACCCCCGGTCCAGGGACTGATCAGCCCCAGCATTTT. Translated: CASTPGPGTDQPQHF. Together with reference TRBV5-1 and TRBJ1-5, the CDR3 gives the full variable domain: KAGVTQTPRYLIKTRGQQVTLSCSPISGHRSVSWYQQTPGQGLQFLFEYFSETQRNKGNFPGRFSGRQFSNSRSEMNVSTLELGDSALYLCASTPGPGTDQPQHFGDGTRLSIL.

The gene calls are TRBV2 and TRBJ2-7; 8 bases fit TRBD2. This CDR3 is 13 amino acids long. After removal of 10 bases from V and 0 bases from J, the junction contained 5 bases not matched to a gene. The germline V gene encodes CDR1 SNHLY and CDR2 FYNNEI. DNA of the CDR3: TGTGCCACCGTAGCGGGGCTCTCCTACGAGCAGTACTTC. This codes for CATVAGLSYEQYF.

The V call is TRBV6-1, the J call TRBJ1-1; D is possibly TRBD1 (5 bases). Germline values: CDR1 MNHNS, CDR2 SASEGT. Between the trimmed V and J ends, which lost 2 bases and 5 bases, there was a span of 12 bases. The CDR3 is made up of 14 amino acids. The CDR3 loop reads CASSERFGGTEAFF. The CDR3 coding sequence is TGTGCCAGCAGTGAAAGGTTCGGGGGAACTGAAGCTTTCTTT.

The chain links TRBV2 to TRBJ1-3; D ambiguous. This CDR3 has 12 amino acids. The germline V and J ends were trimmed by 6 bases and 4 bases, with 7 bases remaining between them. Germline CDR1 SNHLY, CDR2 FYNNEI. This CDR3 is CASRARGNTIYF. The CDR3, as DNA: TGTGCCAGCAGAGCGAGGGGAAACACCATATATTTT.

V and J are TRBV9 and TRBJ2-7; 9 bases are shared with TRBD2. The CDR3 is 15 residues long. In germline, CDR1 is SGDLS, CDR2 YYNGEE. Trimming at V came to 0 bases and at J to 4 bases, leaving 5 bases not matched to a gene. The CDR3 DNA is TGTGCCAGCAGCGTAGAGGCTAGCGGGGAGTACGAGCAGTACTTC. Amino acids: CASSVEASGEYEQYF.

This clone was recorded a few times. The chain carries TRBV2 and TRBJ1-2, with D unresolved. V was cut by 1 base and J by 9 bases, with 12 bases left in between. The CDR3 length is 13 residues. Germline CDR1 SNHLY, CDR2 FYNNEI. The CDR3 DNA is TGTGCCAGCAGTGAAGTGGCCAGTGGAAGCTACACCTTC. Amino acid sequence: CASSEVASGSYTF. The whole variable domain, filled in from reference TRBV2 and TRBJ1-2, reads EPEVTQTPSHQVTQMGQEVILRCVPISNHLYFYWYRQILGQKVEFLVSFYNNEISEKSEIFDDQFSVERPDGSNFTLKIRSTKLEDSAMYFCASSEVASGSYTFGSGTRLTVV.